This T cell receptor (beta chain) was found in a study of T cell responses to AZD1222 COVID-19 vaccine. Study results and caveats: Unmutated variant regions are reportedly targeted by nearly half of spike-specific TCRs. Baseline seropositives among AZD1222 recipients totaled only five to seven.

The data were produced by immunoSEQ multiplex PCR, yet TCRdb's version contains in-frame clones alone and is incomplete. The table lists more than 95,000 clones, 80% to 90% of them singletons, with roughly a quarter in the top ten. Pooled in the analysis were second doses at about 4 or about 12 weeks. The V end was cut by 2 bases, the J end by 2 bases, with 7 bases between. Germline V gene lookup returns CDR1 GTSNPN and CDR2 SVGIG (reference sequence). CDR3 length: 13 amino acids. For this clone: The antigen is not known.

The clonotype was recovered from an adult who received the AZD1222 COVID-19 vaccine. This chain links TRBV30 with TRBJ1-5, with a tentative D call TRBD1 (6 bases). The sample here was peripheral blood, taken 28 days after the second AZD1222 dose. CDR3 in DNA: TGTGCCTGGAGTTGGGGGCGCAATCAGCCCCAGCATTTT. Protein sequence: CAWSWGRNQPQHF.